Listed below are T cell receptor beta chains from one sample, sequenced in a study of blood T cell repertoires in COVID-19. Assay used: immunoSEQ multiplex PCR; TCRdb lists only in-frame clones, some missing. Among around 330,000 clones listed, around 85% were seen once. The sample was PBMCs or T cells enriched from blood (not recorded which). Every receptor here comes from a woman in her thirties who had been exposed to COVID-19. CDR3s include the opening cysteine and the closing phenylalanine or tryptophan. D genes are given only for firm matches. Only some rows state a clone size, as once, few, many or a class for expanded clones.

v_call,clone_size,j_call,d_call,cdr3_nt,cdr3_aa
TRBV23-1,-,TRBJ1-5,-,TGCGCCAGCAGTCAACAATTGCAGCCCCAGCATTTT,CASSQQLQPQHF
TRBV2,-,TRBJ2-2,TRBD2,TGTGCCAGCAACCAGCGGGAAGTAACCGGGGAGCTGTTTTTT,CASNQREVTGELFF
TRBV30,-,TRBJ1-2,-,TGTGCCTGGAGTGTACCAGGGTCTGGCGGCTACACCTTC,CAWSVPGSGGYTF
TRBV15,-,TRBJ1-1,TRBD1,TGTGCCACCAGCAAAGGACAGGGCTTGAACACTGAAGCTTTCTTT,CATSKGQGLNTEAFF
TRBV19,once,TRBJ2-7,-,TGTGCCAGTAGTATAGAACGGTCGGAGGGGGCCCACGAGCAGTACTTC,CASSIERSEGAHEQYF
TRBV6-7,-,TRBJ2-3,TRBD2,TGTGCCAGTCCCCTGAGGGGACTAGCGGGAAGCCCCACAGATACGCAGTATTTT,CASPLRGLAGSPTDTQYF
TRBV28,-,TRBJ1-1,-,TGTGCCAGCAGCCAATTTCTCCAGGGAGGGAACACTGAAGCTTTCTTT,CASSQFLQGGNTEAFF
TRBV28,-,TRBJ1-2,-,TGTGCCAGCAGTTTATTATCCCGTAACTATGGCTACACCTTC,CASSLLSRNYGYTF
TRBV28,-,TRBJ1-5,TRBD1,TGTGCCAGCAGTTATTCAGGGGGTGATCAGCCCCAGCATTTT,CASSYSGGDQPQHF
TRBV6-5,-,TRBJ1-4,-,TGTGCCAGCAGGCAGGGTACGTCCCTGAATGAAAAACTGTTTTTT,CASRQGTSLNEKLFF
TRBV16,-,TRBJ2-2,-,TGTGCCAGCAGCCAGACTAGGACAAACACCGGGGAGCTGTTTTTT,CASSQTRTNTGELFF
TRBV5-1,-,TRBJ1-3,-,TGCGCCAGCAGCTTACAGGGCGCTGGAAACACCATATATTTT,CASSLQGAGNTIYF
TRBV7-2,-,TRBJ1-1,TRBD1,TGTGCCAGCAGCTTGGGAAGGACAGGGGCCCTCGCTGAAGCTTTCTTT,CASSLGRTGALAEAFF
TRBV2,-,TRBJ2-5,-,TGTGCCAGCAGCCGACAGACCGTGGAGACCCAGTACTTC,CASSRQTVETQYF
TRBV4-2,-,TRBJ1-3,-,TGTGCCAGCAGCCAAGATCCGGGGGATCTTTTTGGAAACACCATATATTTT,CASSQDPGDLFGNTIYF
TRBV20-1,-,TRBJ2-3,TRBD1,TGCAGTGCTAGTGACAGGGGGCGCACAGATACGCAGTATTTT,CSASDRGRTDTQYF
TRBV25-1,-,TRBJ2-1,-,TGTGCCAGTGGGCGGGGGCTCACTGGGGTCGATGAGCAGTTCTTC,CASGRGLTGVDEQFF
TRBV4-2,-,TRBJ1-6,TRBD1,TGTGCCAGCAGCCAGGATCCGGGACAGGGGAAGGGGAATTCACCCCTCCACTTT,CASSQDPGQGKGNSPLHF
TRBV5-1,-,TRBJ2-5,-,TGCGCCAGCAGCAGGGGCTTCCAAGAGACCCAGTACTTC,CASSRGFQETQYF
TRBV6-4,many,TRBJ2-3,-,TGTGCCAGCAGTGACGGGGGGGCCACAGATACGCAGTATTTT,CASSDGGATDTQYF
TRBV7-9,once,TRBJ1-2,-,TGTGCCAGCAGCTTAGCTTCGCAAGCAAGCTATGGCTACACCTTC,CASSLASQASYGYTF
TRBV3-1/TRBV3-2,-,TRBJ1-1,-,TGTGCCAGCAGCCCGACAGGTAGGGGTGAAGCTTTCTTT,CASSPTGRGEAFF
TRBV9,-,TRBJ2-2,-,TGTGCCAGCAGCGGGGGAGGTTGGGCCGGGGAGCTGTTTTTT,CASSGGGWAGELFF
TRBV6-5,-,TRBJ2-3,TRBD1,TGTGCCAGCAGTTACTCGGGACAGGCCACAGATACGCAGTATTTT,CASSYSGQATDTQYF
TRBV5-5,-,TRBJ1-2,TRBD1,TGTGCCAGCAGCCCCCGGAGTGGGACAGGGGAAGGCTACACCTTC,CASSPRSGTGEGYTF
TRBV11-2,-,TRBJ2-7,TRBD1,TGTGCCTCGCGACAGGGATCAAACCGATACGAGCAGTACTTC,CASRQGSNRYEQYF
TRBV2,-,TRBJ2-1,TRBD2,TGTGCCAGCAAATTGGGACTAGCGGTTTCCTACAATGAGCAGTTCTTC,CASKLGLAVSYNEQFF
TRBV28,-,TRBJ1-5,TRBD1,TGTGCCAGCTCCGGGGACAGGGAGACTCAGCCCCAGCATTTT,CASSGDRETQPQHF
TRBV9,once,TRBJ2-3,TRBD2,TGTGCCAGCAGCGTACCCCTAGCGGGGCCAGATACGCAGTATTTT,CASSVPLAGPDTQYF
TRBV21-1,-,TRBJ2-7,-,TGTGCCAGCAGCAAAGAGAGAGGGGTAGGGGGCGACGAGCAGTACTTC,CASSKERGVGGDEQYF
TRBV7-3,-,TRBJ2-7,-,TGTGCCAGCAGCCCACAAGGGGCAGGAATAAAGTACTTC,CASSPQGAGIKYF
TRBV28,few,TRBJ1-5,-,TGTGCCAGCAGTTTGGACTCGGGTTTCCAGCCCCAGCATTTT,CASSLDSGFQPQHF
TRBV3-1/TRBV3-2,-,TRBJ1-4,TRBD1,TGTGCCAGCAGCCAAGAGAGGGGGCGTCCTTATGAAAAACTGTTTTTT,CASSQERGRPYEKLFF
TRBV5-1,once,TRBJ2-1,-,TGCGCCAGCGGCAACAGGGTCTCGAATGAGCAGTTCTTC,CASGNRVSNEQFF
TRBV5-6,-,TRBJ2-7,TRBD1,TGTGCCAGCAGATATTCGATCGGACAGGGCAGGGACTTC,CASRYSIGQGRDF
TRBV2,once,TRBJ2-3,TRBD1,TGTGCCAGCAGTGAAGCGCAGGGACAGGGTAACACAGATACGCAGTATTTT,CASSEAQGQGNTDTQYF
TRBV7-9,-,TRBJ2-5,-,TGTGCCAGCAGCTTACGCCGGGACTACCAAGAGACCCAGTACTTC,CASSLRRDYQETQYF
TRBV7-2,-,TRBJ1-2,TRBD1,TGTGCCAGCAGCCCGGGGACAGGTGACTATGGCTACACCTTC,CASSPGTGDYGYTF
TRBV5-4,-,TRBJ1-1,-,TGTGCCAGCAGCTTGGACAGTCGAGCGAACACTGAAGCTTTCTTT,CASSLDSRANTEAFF
TRBV27,-,TRBJ2-7,TRBD2,TGTGCCAGCAGTTTAGCGGGGGTAAGGACCTACGAGCAGTACTTC,CASSLAGVRTYEQYF
TRBV15,-,TRBJ1-4,-,TGTGCCACCAGCAACGAGCAGGGGATCGGTGAAAAACTGTTTTTT,CATSNEQGIGEKLFF
TRBV10-2,-,TRBJ2-1,-,TGCGCCAGCAGCTTAGGAGCCTACAATGAGCAGTTCTTC,CASSLGAYNEQFF
TRBV6-5,-,TRBJ2-1,-,TGTGCCAGCAGTTACTCGTACAGTTACAATGAGCAGTTCTTC,CASSYSYSYNEQFF
TRBV7-9,-,TRBJ1-6,-,TGTGCCAGCAGGTTTGGCGCGAGGGAATCCCTCCACTTT,CASRFGARESLHF
TRBV7-2,-,TRBJ2-3,-,TGTGCCAGCAGCTCATCAACATCTACAGGTTTAGATACGCAGTATTTT,CASSSSTSTGLDTQYF
TRBV10-3,-,TRBJ1-3,-,TGTGCCATCAGCCGAGACTCTGGAAACACCATATATTTT,CAISRDSGNTIYF
TRBV6-4,few,TRBJ2-3,-,TGTGCCAGCAGTGACGGCAGGGGCACAGATACGCAGTATTTT,CASSDGRGTDTQYF
TRBV14,-,TRBJ1-2,-,TGTGCCAGCAGCCCGGACTTCAACTATGGCTACACCTTC,CASSPDFNYGYTF
TRBV4-2,-,TRBJ1-5,-,TGTGCCAGCAGCCAAGGAGGCCGGAGCCCTCAGCATTTT,CASSQGGRSPQHF
TRBV3-1/TRBV3-2,-,TRBJ2-7,-,TGTGCCAGCAGCCTTGGGACATTCTACGAGCAGTACTTC,CASSLGTFYEQYF
TRBV27,-,TRBJ2-6,-,TGTGCCAGCAGTTTATCGGGGGGTTATTCTTCTGGGGCCAACGTCCTGACTTTC,CASSLSGGYSSGANVLTF
TRBV10-3,-,TRBJ1-1,TRBD1,TGTGCCATCAGTCCCGGACAGGGAAGGTACACTGAAGCTTTCTTT,CAISPGQGRYTEAFF
TRBV6-2/TRBV6-3,-,TRBJ2-3,TRBD1,TGTGCCAGCAGTTACTCGACGGGACAGGGCCACACAGATACGCAGTATTTT,CASSYSTGQGHTDTQYF
TRBV28,once,TRBJ1-4,-,TGTGCCAGCAGTTCCCAGGGCTCCGCTAATGAAAAACTGTTTTTT,CASSSQGSANEKLFF
TRBV4-1,-,TRBJ2-7,TRBD2,TGCGCCAGCAGCCAAGATCTACTAGCGGAGGCGGACGAGCAGTACTTC,CASSQDLLAEADEQYF
TRBV28,-,TRBJ1-1,-,TGTGCCAGCAGTTTCGTTCGACAGAATAGGAACACTGAAGCTTTCTTT,CASSFVRQNRNTEAFF
TRBV28,-,TRBJ1-2,-,TGTGCCAGCAGTACCGGGGGGAATGGCTACACCTTC,CASSTGGNGYTF
TRBV14,-,TRBJ2-6,TRBD1,TGTGCCAGCAGCCAGCTAAGACAGGGGGCGACCAACGTCCTGACTTTC,CASSQLRQGATNVLTF